A single sample gave rise to the 26 T cell receptor beta chains below, sequenced in a study of blood T cell repertoires in COVID-19 (dated by TCRdb to 2018 to 2021). The library relied on the immunoSEQ multiplex PCR assay. The table was pulled from immuneACCESS by TCRdb, which kept in-frame rearrangements only. Such tables lose some clones; where checked, under half of the loss comes from unresolved V genes, and the rest has no known cause. The sample records 450,000 to 500,000 clones, about 88% of which are singletons. 8.3% of the sample rests with the top ten. Sequencing was carried out using PBMCs or T cells enriched from blood (not recorded which). These TCRs come from a woman aged 55 to 70 who had recovered from COVID-19.

The J gene is TRBJ2-6, the V gene TRBV6-5; perhaps TRBD1 as D (5 bases). CDR1 MNHEY and CDR2 SVGAGI come from the germline V gene. Between the trimmed V and J ends, which lost 5 bases and 0 bases, there was a span of 8 bases. The CDR3 has 15 residues. The CDR3 protein is CASSTGSSGANVLTF. For the CDR3, the DNA is TGTGCCAGCAGTACAGGCTCCTCTGGGGCCAACGTCCTGACTTTC.

A single count supports this clone. This chain connects TRBV6-6 to TRBJ2-1, with 13 bases matching TRBD2. This CDR3 has 14 amino acids. Germline CDR1 is MNHNY and CDR2 is SVGAGI (reference sequence). V shed 6 bases, J shed 10 bases, and the junction held 6 bases outside the gene matches. CDR3 region: CASSQGTSGAEQFF. DNA for the CDR3: TGTGCCAGCAGCCAAGGGACTAGCGGGGCCGAGCAGTTCTTC.

V usage is TRBV10-1 and J usage is TRBJ2-7; 8 nucleotides line up with TRBD1. Germline V lookup: CDR1 WNHNN, CDR2 SYGVQD (reference sequence). The CDR3 loop spans 12 amino acids. Germline trimming cut 10 bases from V and 5 bases from J; bases unmatched to any gene: 7. CDR3 in amino acids: CATCQGADEQYV. In DNA, the CDR3 is TGCGCCACCTGCCAGGGGGCCGACGAGCAGTACGTC.

J is TRBJ2-5 and V is TRBV7-2; D gene ambiguous. V shed 2 bases and J shed 2 bases, with 6 bases lying between them. The CDR3 extends over 13 amino acids. CDR1 is SGHTA, CDR2 FQGNSA, per germline. This CDR3 is CASSLIRQETQYF. The CDR3 coding sequence is TGTGCCAGCAGCTTAATCCGGCAAGAGACCCAGTACTTC.

The V gene is TRBV2, the J gene TRBJ1-5, with 7 bases matching TRBD1. The CDR3 sequence is 13 residues long. CDR1 and CDR2 from the germline V gene are SNHLY and FYNNEI. Unmatched junction bases numbered 7, after V lost 8 bases and J lost 6 bases. The CDR3 loop reads CASLGSGGQPQHF. CDR3 in DNA: TGTGCCAGCCTAGGGTCAGGGGGTCAGCCCCAGCATTTT.

This clone is a singleton in its sample. The chain has TRBV6-5 and TRBJ2-1, with a possible D match to TRBD1 (6 bases). Germline CDR1 and CDR2: MNHEY and SVGAGI. The CDR3 length is 13 residues. The V gene lost 2 bases and the J gene lost 5 bases, with 7 bases spanning the gap. The CDR3 DNA reads TGTGCCAGCAGTTACGGGGGCAACAATGAGCAGTTCTTC. Translating gives CASSYGGNNEQFF.

This chain uses TRBV27 with TRBJ2-1; TRBD2 agrees at 10 bases. The CDR3 extends over 15 amino acids. Trimming at V came to 7 bases and at J to 7 bases, leaving 10 bases not matched to a gene. Germline V gives CDR1 MNHEY, CDR2 SMNVEV (reference sequence). In DNA, the CDR3 is TGTGCCAGCAAAGTCGCAGCGGGGGGGCCGAATGAGCAGTTCTTC. Translating it yields CASKVAAGGPNEQFF.

This chain joins TRBV19 and TRBJ1-2, with 9 bases that match TRBD1. The V gene's germline CDR1 is LNHDA and CDR2 SQIVND (reference sequence). The length of the CDR3 is 13 residues. The trim removed 6 bases at V and 6 bases at J, leaving 5 bases unmatched. CDR3 in DNA: TGTGCCAGTAGAAACAGGGGGCTCGATGGCTACACCTTC. This translates into CASRNRGLDGYTF.

The chain links TRBV19 to TRBJ1-2; no clear D. V was shortened by 3 bases and J by 4 bases, with 12 bases between the two germline ends. In germline, CDR1 is LNHDA, CDR2 SQIVND (reference sequence). This CDR3 spans 14 amino acids. The CDR3 here is CASSIGGRPYGYTF. The CDR3 bases are TGTGCCAGTAGTATCGGAGGCAGACCCTATGGCTACACCTTC. Supplemented by reference TRBV19 and TRBJ1-2, the full variable domain reads DGGITQSPKYLFRKEGQNVTLSCEQNLNHDAMYWYRQDPGQGLRLIYYSQIVNDFQKGDIAEGYSVSREKKESFPLTVTSAQKNPTAFYLCASSIGGRPYGYTFGSGTRLTVV.

The chain couples TRBV6-5 to TRBJ1-2; D is unclear. V was clipped by 6 bases and J by 4 bases, with 9 bases between them. There are 12 residues in the CDR3. In germline, CDR1 is MNHEY, CDR2 SVGAGI. The DNA for the CDR3 is TGTGCCAGCAGCCGCGACACCTATGGCTACACCTTC. Protein: CASSRDTYGYTF.

V usage is TRBV15 and J usage is TRBJ2-7; 8 bases are a match to TRBD1. V shed 0 bases, J shed 4 bases, and the junction held 8 bases outside the gene matches. The CDR3 extends over 16 amino acids. The germline gives CDR1 LNHNV, CDR2 YYDKDF (reference sequence). The CDR3 sequence: CATSRDQQGAGYEQYF. CDR3 sequence (DNA): TGTGCCACCAGCAGAGATCAGCAGGGGGCTGGGTACGAGCAGTACTTC.

The chain links TRBV10-1 to TRBJ1-4; perhaps TRBD1 as D (6 bases). V was clipped by 4 bases and J by 7 bases, with 10 bases between them. CDR3 length equals 13 residues. Germline V lookup: CDR1 WNHNN, CDR2 SYGVQD (reference sequence). For the CDR3, the DNA is TGCGCCAGCAGTGCTGGGGGCAGTGAAAAACTGTTTTTT. Encoded protein: CASSAGGSEKLFF.

This sequence joins TRBV25-1 and TRBJ2-7, with 8 bases fitting TRBD1. Trimming at V came to 5 bases and at J to 0 bases, leaving 9 bases not matched to a gene. Germline V gene lookup returns CDR1 MGHDK and CDR2 SYGVNS. The CDR3 has 16 amino acids. CDR3 sequence reads: CASSNRQGLSSYEQYF. CDR3 DNA sequence: TGTGCCAGCAGTAACCGACAGGGGTTAAGCTCCTACGAGCAGTACTTC.

V and J are TRBV23-1 and TRBJ2-7; 8 nucleotides agree with TRBD2. TRBV23-1 is placed among ORFs of uncertain function. CDR3 length: 15 amino acids. The junction had 15 bases not matched to a gene; V was cut back by 7 bases and J by 7 bases. The chain's CDR3 is CASILGARGVREQYV. DNA of the CDR3: TGCGCCAGCATCCTTGGGGCGCGGGGGGTGAGGGAGCAGTACGTC.

V gene TRBV10-3 combines with J gene TRBJ1-5; 8 bases fit TRBD1. Germline assignment: CDR1 ENHRY and CDR2 SYGVKD. V gave up 3 bases and J gave up 7 bases; unmatched junction bases: 5. This CDR3 has 14 amino acids. The CDR3 bases are TGTGCCATCAGTGAACGACAGGGGATGCAGCCCCAGCATTTT. Residues: CAISERQGMQPQHF.

V is TRBV4-1 and J is TRBJ2-5; D remains ambiguous. The CDR3 sequence is 15 residues long. V was pared by 0 bases and J by 5 bases, with 13 bases between. CDR1 MGHRA and CDR2 YSYEKL come from the germline V gene. DNA for the CDR3: TGCGCCAGCAGCCAAGATCGATCGAGCATTGAGACCCAGTACTTC. As protein: CASSQDRSSIETQYF.

The chain carries TRBV9 and TRBJ1-2; no reliable D call. CDR1 and CDR2 from the germline V gene are SGDLS and YYNGEE. There are 14 residues in the CDR3. Trimming cost V 0 bases and J 4 bases, with 10 bases left between them. This chain's CDR3 is CASSVDLGSYGYTF. CDR3 bases: TGTGCCAGCAGCGTAGATCTGGGGAGCTATGGCTACACCTTC.

Worth noting for this clone: The junction departs from the called germline gene at one end, perhaps through a read error. This rearrangement joins TRBV27 to TRBJ1-6, with D tentatively TRBD1 (6 bases). The CDR3 extends over 15 amino acids. Looked up from germline, CDR1 is MNHEY and CDR2 is SMNVEV (reference sequence). The CDR3 sequence: CAGSLARQDNSPLHF. The CDR3 nucleotides read TGTGCCGGCAGTTTGGCTCGACAGGATAATTCACCCCTCCACTTT.

The CDR3 sequence: CSVEGGREKNTEAFF. CDR3 DNA sequence: TGCAGCGTTGAAGGCGGCAGGGAAAAGAACACTGAAGCTTTCTTT. The rearrangement links TRBV29-1 to TRBJ1-1; a weak D match, TRBD1 (5 bases). The V end was cut by 1 base, the J end by 1 base, with 13 bases between. Germline V gives CDR1 SQVTM, CDR2 ANQGSEA. This CDR3 comprises 15 residues.

There are a few counts of this clone. V usage is TRBV29-1 and J usage is TRBJ1-2; D possibly corresponds to TRBD1 (5 bases). Trimming removed 6 bases at V and 3 bases at J, with 8 bases between. In germline, CDR1 is SQVTM, CDR2 ANQGSEA. The CDR3 has 11 amino acids. CDR3 sequence: CSVGGDYGYTF. Here the CDR3 DNA reads TGCAGCGTCGGGGGAGACTATGGCTACACCTTC.

The gene calls are TRBV29-1 and TRBJ2-3; a weak D match, TRBD1 (6 bases). Trimming stripped 7 bases from V and 0 bases from J, with 20 bases between. CDR3 length: 16 residues. CDR1 and CDR2 from the germline V gene are SQVTM and ANQGSEA. DNA for the CDR3: TGCAGCGCCGCCCCTACACGGACAGTTAGCACAGATACGCAGTATTTT. This translates into CSAAPTRTVSTDTQYF.

The gene calls are TRBV21-1 and TRBJ1-2; no check of the table's D call, TRBD1, against the DNA was made. TRBV21-1 is noted as a pseudogene. This CDR3 has 13 amino acids. In nucleotides, the CDR3 is TGTGCCAGCAGCTCCAGACAGGGAGGCGGCTACACCTTC. Residues: CASSSRQGGGYTF.

V usage is TRBV4-1 and J usage is TRBJ2-1; 13 nucleotides align to TRBD2. Trimming took 3 bases from V and 2 from J; bases not matched to a gene: 7. There are 18 residues in the CDR3. Germline CDR1 reads MGHRA; CDR2 reads YSYEKL. CDR3: CASSQARTSGGAYNEQFF. The CDR3 nucleotides read TGCGCCAGCAGCCAGGCCAGGACTAGCGGGGGTGCCTACAATGAGCAGTTCTTC.

V is TRBV29-1 and J is TRBJ2-3; no reliable D call. V lost 5 bases and J 0 bases, leaving 15 bases between the germline ends. Looked up from germline, CDR1 is SQVTM and CDR2 is ANQGSEA. The CDR3 is 15 residues long. The CDR3 DNA reads as TGCAGCGTTAAAAGGTTGTCGGAGAGCACAGATACGCAGTATTTT. Its translation: CSVKRLSESTDTQYF.

The V and J genes are TRBV7-2 and TRBJ2-5, with 9 positions matching TRBD1. Trimming took 5 bases from V and 4 from J; bases not matched to a gene: 5. Per germline, CDR1 SGHTA and CDR2 FQGNSA. CDR3 size: 14 residues. The CDR3 sequence: CASSPNRGPETQYF. CDR3 DNA sequence: TGTGCCAGCAGCCCTAACAGGGGGCCAGAGACCCAGTACTTC.

The V and J genes are TRBV12-2 and TRBJ2-1; the D call of TRBD2 is as the table states it, not checked on the DNA. TRBV12-2 is given as a pseudogene. The CDR3 is 14 residues long. The DNA for the CDR3 is TGTGCAAGTCGCTTAGAGCGGGGGGTCGCTGAGCAGTTCTTC. This gives the protein CASRLERGVAEQFF.